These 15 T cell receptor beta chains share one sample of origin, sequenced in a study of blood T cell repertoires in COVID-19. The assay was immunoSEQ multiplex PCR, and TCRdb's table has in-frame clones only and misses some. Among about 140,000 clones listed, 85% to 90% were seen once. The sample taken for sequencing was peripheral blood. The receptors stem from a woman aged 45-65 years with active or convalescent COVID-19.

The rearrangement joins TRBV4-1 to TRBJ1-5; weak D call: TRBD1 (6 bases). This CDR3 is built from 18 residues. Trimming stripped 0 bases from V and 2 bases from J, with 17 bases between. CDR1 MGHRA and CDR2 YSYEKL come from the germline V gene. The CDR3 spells CASSQDGGGGGGNQPQHF. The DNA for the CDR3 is TGCGCCAGCAGCCAAGATGGCGGAGGGGGAGGGGGCAATCAGCCCCAGCATTTT.

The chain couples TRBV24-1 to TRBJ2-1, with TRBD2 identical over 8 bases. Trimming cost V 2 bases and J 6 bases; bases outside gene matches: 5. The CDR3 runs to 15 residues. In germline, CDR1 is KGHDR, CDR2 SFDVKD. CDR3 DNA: TGTGCCACCAGTGATTCAGCCGGGACTAGCAATGAGCAGTTCTTC. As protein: CATSDSAGTSNEQFF.

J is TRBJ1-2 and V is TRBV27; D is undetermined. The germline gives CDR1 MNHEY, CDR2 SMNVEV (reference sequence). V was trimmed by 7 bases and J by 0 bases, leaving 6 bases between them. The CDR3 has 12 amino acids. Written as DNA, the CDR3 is TGTGCCAGCAAAAGCCCTAACTATGGCTACACCTTC. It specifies CASKSPNYGYTF.

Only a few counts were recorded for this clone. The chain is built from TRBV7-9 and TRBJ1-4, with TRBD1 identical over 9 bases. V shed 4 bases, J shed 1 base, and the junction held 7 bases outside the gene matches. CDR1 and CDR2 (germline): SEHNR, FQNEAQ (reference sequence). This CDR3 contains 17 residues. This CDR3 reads CASSSGQGGETNEKLFF. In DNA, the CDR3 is TGTGCCAGCAGCTCGGGACAGGGAGGGGAAACTAATGAAAAACTGTTTTTT.

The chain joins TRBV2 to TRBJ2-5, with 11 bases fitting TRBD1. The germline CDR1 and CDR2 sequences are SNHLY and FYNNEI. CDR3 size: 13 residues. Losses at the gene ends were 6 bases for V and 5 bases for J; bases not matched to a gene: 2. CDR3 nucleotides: TGTGCCAGCAGCAGGGACAGGGGGGAGACCCAGTACTTC. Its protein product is CASSRDRGETQYF.

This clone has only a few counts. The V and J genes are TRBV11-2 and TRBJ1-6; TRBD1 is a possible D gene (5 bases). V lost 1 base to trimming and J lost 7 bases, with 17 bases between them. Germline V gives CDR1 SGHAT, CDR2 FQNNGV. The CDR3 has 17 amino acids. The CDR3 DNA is TGTGCCAGCAGCTTAGTGGGCCGGGACTTCCAAAATTCACCCCTCCACTTT. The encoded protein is CASSLVGRDFQNSPLHF.

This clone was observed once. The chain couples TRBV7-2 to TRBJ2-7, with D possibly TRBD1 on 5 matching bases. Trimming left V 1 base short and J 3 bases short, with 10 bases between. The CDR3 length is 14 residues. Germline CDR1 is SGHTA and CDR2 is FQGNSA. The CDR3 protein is CASSLDGQGYEQYF. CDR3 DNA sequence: TGTGCCAGCAGCTTAGACGGGCAGGGCTACGAGCAGTACTTC.

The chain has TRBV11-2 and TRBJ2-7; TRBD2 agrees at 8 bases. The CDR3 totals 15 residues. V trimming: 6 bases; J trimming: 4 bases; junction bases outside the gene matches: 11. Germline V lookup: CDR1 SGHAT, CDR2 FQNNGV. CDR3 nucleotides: TGTGCCAGCAGATCTAGCGGGTCCCCCCGGTACGAGCAGTACTTC. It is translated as CASRSSGSPRYEQYF.

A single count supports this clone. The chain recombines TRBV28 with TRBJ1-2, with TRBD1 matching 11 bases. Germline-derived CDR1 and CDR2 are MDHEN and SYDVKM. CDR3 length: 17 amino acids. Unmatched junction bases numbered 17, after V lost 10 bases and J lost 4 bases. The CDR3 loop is CATGSGTGGERIYGYTF. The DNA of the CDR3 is TGTGCCACTGGGTCGGGGACAGGGGGTGAAAGAATCTATGGCTACACCTTC.

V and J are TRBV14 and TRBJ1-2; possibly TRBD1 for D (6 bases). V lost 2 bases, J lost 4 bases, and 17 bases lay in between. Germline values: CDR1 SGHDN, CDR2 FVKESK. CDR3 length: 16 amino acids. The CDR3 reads CASSQMAGAVVYGYTF. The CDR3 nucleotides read TGTGCCAGCAGCCAAATGGCAGGGGCGGTCGTCTATGGCTACACCTTC. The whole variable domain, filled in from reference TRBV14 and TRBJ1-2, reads EAGVTQFPSHSVIEKGQTVTLRCDPISGHDNLYWYRRVMGKEIKFLLHFVKESKQDESGMPNNRFLAERTGGTYSTLKVQPAELEDSGVYFCASSQMAGAVVYGYTFGSGTRLTVV.

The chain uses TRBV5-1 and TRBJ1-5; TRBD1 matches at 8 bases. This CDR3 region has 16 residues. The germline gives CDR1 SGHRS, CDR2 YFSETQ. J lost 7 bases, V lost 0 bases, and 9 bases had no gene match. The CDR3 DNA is TGCGCCAGCAGCTTGGGGGCAGGGGGCGCCAGACAGCCCCAGCATTTT. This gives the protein CASSLGAGGARQPQHF. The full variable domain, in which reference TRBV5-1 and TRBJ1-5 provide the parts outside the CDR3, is KAGVTQTPRYLIKTRGQQVTLSCSPISGHRSVSWYQQTPGQGLQFLFEYFSETQRNKGNFPGRFSGRQFSNSRSEMNVSTLELGDSALYLCASSLGAGGARQPQHFGDGTRLSIL.

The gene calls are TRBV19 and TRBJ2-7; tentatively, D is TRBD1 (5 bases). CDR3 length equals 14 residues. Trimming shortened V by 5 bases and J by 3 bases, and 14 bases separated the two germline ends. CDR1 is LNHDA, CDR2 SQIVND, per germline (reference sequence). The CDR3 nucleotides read TGTGCCAGTAGTCTTTACAGACAGAACTACGAGCAGTACTTC. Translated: CASSLYRQNYEQYF. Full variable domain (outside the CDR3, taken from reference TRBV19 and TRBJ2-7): DGGITQSPKYLFRKEGQNVTLSCEQNLNHDAMYWYRQDPGQGLRLIYYSQIVNDFQKGDIAEGYSVSREKKESFPLTVTSAQKNPTAFYLCASSLYRQNYEQYFGPGTRLTVT.

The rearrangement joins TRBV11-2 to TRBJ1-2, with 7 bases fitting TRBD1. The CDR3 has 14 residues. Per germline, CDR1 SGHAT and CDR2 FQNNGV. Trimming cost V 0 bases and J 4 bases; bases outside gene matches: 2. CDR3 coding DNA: TGTGCCAGCAGCTTAGAGACAGGGATCTATGGCTACACCTTC. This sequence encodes CASSLETGIYGYTF.

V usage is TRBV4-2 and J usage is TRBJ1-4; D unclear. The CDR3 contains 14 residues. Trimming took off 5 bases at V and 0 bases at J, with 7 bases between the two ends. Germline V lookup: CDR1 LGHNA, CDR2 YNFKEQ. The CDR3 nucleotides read TGTGCCAGCAGCTACAGTGCAACTAATGAAAAACTGTTTTTT. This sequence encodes CASSYSATNEKLFF.

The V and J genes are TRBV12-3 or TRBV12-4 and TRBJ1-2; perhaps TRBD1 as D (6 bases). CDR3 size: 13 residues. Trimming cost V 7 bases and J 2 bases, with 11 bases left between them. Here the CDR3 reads CASTLTGNYGYTF. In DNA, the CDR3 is TGTGCCAGCACCTTAACAGGGAACTATGGCTACACCTTC.